One sample yielded the 24 T cell receptor beta chains listed below, sequenced in a study of cytomegalovirus exposure and HLA in healthy donors (dated by TCRdb to about 2017). Receptor libraries were prepared by the immunoSEQ multiplex PCR assay. A mixture of 60 forward primers for TCR Vbeta segments and 13 reverse primers for TCR Jbeta segments was used in the multiplex PCR. TCRdb took this table from immuneACCESS and kept in-frame rearrangements with V and J called. Such tables lack part of the clones; where checked against another copy, unresolved V genes explain under half of the gap, and the rest is unexplained. The sample's table lists a count of 35,000 to 45,000 clones. The ten top clones hold 7% to 8.5% of the sample. The source material was PBMCs. The source of these receptors is a male donor in good health and CMV-seronegative.

A word on this clone: Other DNA sequences in the same sample also yield this CDR3. This rearrangement joins TRBV5-1 to TRBJ1-5; D ambiguous. Trimming shortened V by 5 bases and J by 0 bases, and 6 bases separated the two germline ends. Germline lookup yields CDR1 SGHRS and CDR2 YFSETQ. This CDR3 has 13 residues. The CDR3 DNA sequence: TGCGCCAGCAGTCCCTATAGCAATCAGCCCCAGCATTTT. Amino acids: CASSPYSNQPQHF.

The rearrangement uses TRBV7-2 and TRBJ2-7, with a possible D match to TRBD2 (5 bases). Trimming removed 5 bases at V and 0 bases at J, with 11 bases between. Germline CDR1 SGHTA, CDR2 FQGNSA. The CDR3 has 14 amino acids. As DNA, the CDR3 is TGTGCCAGCAGCGCGGGCCTCTACTCCTACGAGCAGTACTTC. Protein product: CASSAGLYSYEQYF.

This rearrangement joins TRBV15 to TRBJ2-7, with D perhaps TRBD2 (6 bases). The length of the CDR3 is 14 residues. Trimming removed 1 base at V and 3 bases at J, with 10 bases between. In germline, CDR1 is LNHNV, CDR2 YYDKDF (reference sequence). In nucleotides, the CDR3 is TGTGCCACCAGCAGAGGGAGGGCCAGCTACGAGCAGTACTTC. Residues: CATSRGRASYEQYF.

This sequence joins TRBV30 and TRBJ1-2, with D unclear. The CDR3 runs 16 residues. Germline V lookup: CDR1 GTSNPN, CDR2 SVGIG (reference sequence). The V gene lost 1 base and the J gene lost 5 bases, with 20 bases spanning the gap. CDR3: CAWSEDRTSSGYGYTF. The CDR3 DNA sequence: TGTGCCTGGAGTGAGGATAGGACCTCCTCGGGATATGGCTACACCTTC. Combining the CDR3 with reference TRBV30 and TRBJ1-2 gives the whole variable domain SQTIHQWPATLVQPVGSPLSLECTVEGTSNPNLYWYRQAAGRGLQLLFYSVGIGQISSEVPQNLSASRPQDRQFILSSKKLLLSDSGFYLCAWSEDRTSSGYGYTFGSGTRLTVV.

The rearrangement uses TRBV5-1 and TRBJ2-1; unclear D gene. Germline V lookup: CDR1 SGHRS, CDR2 YFSETQ. This CDR3 has 12 residues. V gave up 0 bases and J gave up 6 bases, with 4 bases separating them. In nucleotides, the CDR3 is TGCGCCAGCAGCTTGGAGCGCAATGAGCAGTTCTTC. This gives the protein CASSLERNEQFF.

The V call is TRBV18, the J call TRBJ2-5; D gene ambiguous. The CDR3 totals 12 residues. The V and J ends lost 8 bases and 1 base respectively, with 8 bases between them. Germline V gene data show CDR1 as KGHSH and CDR2 as LQKENI. DNA for the CDR3: TGTGCCAGCACTCTCTTCCAAGAGACCCAGTACTTC. Amino acids: CASTLFQETQYF.

This chain links TRBV11-1 with TRBJ2-5; TRBD2 matches 13 bases. CDR1 SGHAT and CDR2 FQDESV come from the germline V gene (reference sequence). Trimming took 8 bases from V and 3 from J; bases not matched to a gene: 3. The CDR3 has 14 amino acids. CDR3 protein: CASRLAGGKETQYF. The DNA for the CDR3 is TGTGCCAGCCGACTAGCGGGAGGCAAAGAGACCCAGTACTTC.

V is TRBV2 and J is TRBJ2-7, with a possible D match to TRBD2 (5 bases). CDR1 and CDR2 from the germline V gene are SNHLY and FYNNEI. This CDR3 has 14 amino acids. The ends were cut back, 5 bases at V and 2 bases at J, with 13 bases in the middle. CDR3 loop: CASSLGGAAYEQYF. CDR3 DNA sequence: TGTGCCAGCAGTCTAGGTGGAGCGGCCTACGAGCAGTACTTC.

The genes are TRBV5-1 and TRBJ2-3, with TRBD2 matching 10 bases. The V segment lost 0 bases and the J segment 5 bases; nucleotides outside the gene matches: 6. From germline, CDR1 is SGHRS and CDR2 YFSETQ. The CDR3 totals 16 residues. The CDR3 nucleotides are TGCGCCAGCAGCTTGGGGGGGACTAGCGTCCAAGATACGCAGTATTTT. Translated: CASSLGGTSVQDTQYF.

The V gene is TRBV18, the J gene TRBJ2-1; 7 bases are shared with TRBD2. The CDR3 loop spans 16 amino acids. In germline, CDR1 is KGHSH, CDR2 LQKENI. Trimming at V came to 2 bases and at J to 6 bases, leaving 10 bases not matched to a gene. In DNA form, the CDR3 reads TGTGCCAGCTCACCATCCGGCGGGAGAGTAGGCAATGAGCAGTTCTTC. Its protein product is CASSPSGGRVGNEQFF.

V usage is TRBV5-4 and J usage is TRBJ2-5, with TRBD2 matching over 7 bases. The CDR3 is 17 residues long. The V segment lost 0 bases and the J segment 1 base; nucleotides outside the gene matches: 9. The germline CDR1 and CDR2 sequences are SGHNT and YYREEE (reference sequence). The CDR3 DNA follows: TGTGCCAGCAGCTTGGGAAAGACTAGCAGCGCCCAAGAGACCCAGTACTTC. This gives the protein CASSLGKTSSAQETQYF.

V gene TRBV5-1 combines with J gene TRBJ2-5; D perhaps matches TRBD1 (6 bases). Germline CDR1 reads SGHRS; CDR2 reads YFSETQ. The CDR3 has 13 residues. Trimming stripped 4 bases from V and 7 bases from J, with 14 bases between. The CDR3: CASSGDTSGTQYF. CDR3 nucleotides: TGCGCCAGCAGCGGGGACACCTCGGGGACCCAGTACTTC.

This chain joins TRBV2 and TRBJ2-1; D gene uncertain. V shed 3 bases and J shed 12 bases, with 9 bases lying between them. Germline lookup yields CDR1 SNHLY and CDR2 FYNNEI. The length of the CDR3 is 11 residues. The CDR3 DNA reads TGTGCCAGCAGTGAGGCCATCGCGCAGTTCTTC. Encoded protein: CASSEAIAQFF.

The chain recombines TRBV2 with TRBJ2-7, with 7 bases aligning to TRBD2. This CDR3 has 16 amino acids. Germline lookup yields CDR1 SNHLY and CDR2 FYNNEI. The V segment lost 6 bases and the J segment 7 bases; nucleotides outside the gene matches: 18. CDR3: CASRIFAGREMGEQYF. Written as DNA, the CDR3 is TGTGCCAGCAGGATATTTGCTGGGCGGGAGATGGGAGAGCAGTACTTC.

The chain links TRBV7-9 to TRBJ2-7, with TRBD1 as a possible D gene (6 bases). V was pared by 2 bases and J by 2 bases, with 13 bases between. CDR3 length equals 15 residues. CDR1 SEHNR and CDR2 FQNEAQ come from the germline V gene (reference sequence). The CDR3 nucleotides are TGTGCCAGCAGCTTAACCGGGACACTAGCCTACGAGCAGTACTTC. Translating it yields CASSLTGTLAYEQYF.

The chain recombines TRBV6-5 with TRBJ2-7, with D tentatively TRBD2 (5 bases). The CDR3 runs 15 residues. CDR1 is MNHEY, CDR2 SVGAGI, per germline. V was clipped by 0 bases and J by 2 bases, with 11 bases between them. The CDR3 nucleotides read TGTGCCAGCAGTTACTCGGGGTGGGGAGCCTACGAGCAGTACTTC. This gives the protein CASSYSGWGAYEQYF.

V usage is TRBV11-2 and J usage is TRBJ2-1, with D unresolved. The CDR3 extends over 12 amino acids. Germline lookup yields CDR1 SGHAT and CDR2 FQNNGV. V dropped 3 bases and J dropped 15 bases, with 15 bases sitting between them. The DNA of the CDR3 is TGTGCCAGCAGCTTTTTCGGCGGAGTCCCGTTCTTC. It encodes CASSFFGGVPFF.

The chain carries TRBV15 and TRBJ1-1; no firm D call. This CDR3 comprises 15 residues. Germline CDR1 is LNHNV and CDR2 is YYDKDF (reference sequence). The V end lost 3 bases, the J end lost 4 bases, and 15 bases lay between the germline ends. DNA of the CDR3: TGTGCCACCAGCAGGGCCGACCGGAGAGGCACTGAAGCTTTCTTT. Its protein is CATSRADRRGTEAFF. The full variable domain, rest sourced from reference TRBV15 and TRBJ1-1, is DAMVIQNPRYQVTQFGKPVTLSCSQTLNHNVMYWYQQKSSQAPKLLFHYYDKDFNNEADTPDNFQSRRPNTSFCFLDIRSPGLGDTAMYLCATSRADRRGTEAFFGQGTRLTVV.

The chain couples TRBV30 to TRBJ1-2, with D maybe TRBD1 (6 bases). CDR3 length: 16 residues. V was pared by 2 bases and J by 4 bases, with 20 bases between. CDR1 is GTSNPN and CDR2 is SVGIG in the germline V gene (reference sequence). The CDR3 spells CAWSSLPLRGFYGYTF. CDR3 nucleotides: TGTGCCTGGAGTTCCTTACCCCTAAGGGGGTTCTATGGCTACACCTTC.

Note on this clone: An end of the junction differs from the germline gene, which may be a read error. V is TRBV30 and J is TRBJ2-1, with 9 bases aligning to TRBD2. The CDR3 covers 13 residues. Germline CDR1 reads GTSNPN; CDR2 reads SVGIG (reference sequence). CDR3 residues: CASSSGSFPEQFF. For the CDR3, the DNA is TGTGCCTCGAGTAGCGGGAGCTTTCCCGAGCAGTTCTTC.

The V gene is TRBV5-1, the J gene TRBJ2-1, with TRBD1 matching over 9 bases. CDR1 and CDR2 (germline): SGHRS, YFSETQ. The CDR3 sequence is 17 residues long. Losses at the gene ends were 0 bases for V and 4 bases for J; bases not matched to a gene: 8. The DNA of the CDR3 is TGCGCCAGCAGCTTGGCCGAAGGACAGGGGCTTTACAATGAGCAGTTCTTC. Amino acid sequence: CASSLAEGQGLYNEQFF.

This chain uses TRBV9 with TRBJ2-7, with D possibly being TRBD2 (6 bases). Trimming removed 4 bases at V and 5 bases at J, with 19 bases between. Germline CDR1 is SGDLS and CDR2 is YYNGEE. CDR3 length: 15 amino acids. CDR3 amino acids: CASSPTTTGLHEQYF. The CDR3 DNA reads as TGTGCCAGCAGCCCAACCACCACGGGACTCCACGAGCAGTACTTC.

Points on this clone: The identical CDR3 is also encoded by other nucleotide sequences in the sample. The chain has TRBV4-1 and TRBJ1-1, with D possibly TRBD1 on 6 matching bases. V dropped 3 bases and J dropped 1 base, with 24 bases sitting between them. The CDR3 is 19 residues long. The V gene's germline CDR1 is MGHRA and CDR2 YSYEKL. This CDR3 is CASSQPGMGRDTQNTEAFF. The CDR3 nucleotides are TGCGCCAGCAGCCAGCCAGGGATGGGCCGGGACACGCAGAACACTGAAGCTTTCTTT.

The chain is built from TRBV4-1 and TRBJ2-5; 7 bases line up with TRBD1. CDR3 length: 14 residues. Germline loops: CDR1 MGHRA, CDR2 YSYEKL. V shed 4 bases, J shed 2 bases, and the junction held 4 bases outside the gene matches. The chain's CDR3 is CASSRPGQQETQYF. CDR3 coding DNA: TGCGCCAGCAGCCGTCCGGGACAGCAAGAGACCCAGTACTTC.